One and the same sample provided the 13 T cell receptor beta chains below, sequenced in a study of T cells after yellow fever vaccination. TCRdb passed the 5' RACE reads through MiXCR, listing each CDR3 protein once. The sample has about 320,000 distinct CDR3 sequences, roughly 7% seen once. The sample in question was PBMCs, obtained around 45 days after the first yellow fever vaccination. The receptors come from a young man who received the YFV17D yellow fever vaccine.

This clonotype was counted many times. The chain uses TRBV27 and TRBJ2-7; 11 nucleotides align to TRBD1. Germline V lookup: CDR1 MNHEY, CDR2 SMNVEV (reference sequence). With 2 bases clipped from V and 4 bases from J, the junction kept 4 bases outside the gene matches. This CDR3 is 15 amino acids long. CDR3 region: CASSLVGTGGYEQYF. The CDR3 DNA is TGTGCCAGCAGTTTAGTCGGGACAGGGGGTTACGAGCAGTACTTC.

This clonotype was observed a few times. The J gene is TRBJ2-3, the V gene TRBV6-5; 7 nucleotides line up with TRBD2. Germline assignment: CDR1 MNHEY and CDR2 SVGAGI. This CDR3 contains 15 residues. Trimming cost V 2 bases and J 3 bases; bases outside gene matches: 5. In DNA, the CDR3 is TGTGCCAGCAGTTACGGACTAGTTGTGACAGATACGCAGTATTTT. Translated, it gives CASSYGLVVTDTQYF.

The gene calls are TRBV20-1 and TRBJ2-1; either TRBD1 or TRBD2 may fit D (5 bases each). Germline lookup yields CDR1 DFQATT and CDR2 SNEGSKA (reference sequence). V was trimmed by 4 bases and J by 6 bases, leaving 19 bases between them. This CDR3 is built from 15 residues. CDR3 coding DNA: TGCAGTGCTATGGGGTTTGGGGGACCGATCAATGAGCAGTTCTTC. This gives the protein CSAMGFGGPINEQFF.

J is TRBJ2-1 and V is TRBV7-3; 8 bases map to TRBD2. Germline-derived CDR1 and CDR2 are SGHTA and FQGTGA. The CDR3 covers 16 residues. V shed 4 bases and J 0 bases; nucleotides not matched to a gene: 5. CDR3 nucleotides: TGTGCCAGCAGCTCCGAAGCGGGGGTCTCCTACAATGAGCAGTTCTTC. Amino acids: CASSSEAGVSYNEQFF.

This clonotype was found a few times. Here the CDR3 DNA reads TGTGCCAGCTCACCTAAGTCGGGTGCTCCCCTCCACTTT. It codes for CASSPKSGAPLHF. This chain uses TRBV18 with TRBJ1-6; no clear D. The CDR3 loop spans 13 amino acids. Germline V gives CDR1 KGHSH, CDR2 LQKENI. V was clipped by 3 bases and J by 13 bases, with 13 bases between them.

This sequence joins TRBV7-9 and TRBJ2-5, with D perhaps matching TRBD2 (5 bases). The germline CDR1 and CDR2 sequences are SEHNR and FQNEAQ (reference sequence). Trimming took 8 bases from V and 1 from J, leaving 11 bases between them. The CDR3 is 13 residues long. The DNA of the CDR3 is TGTGCCAGCTTGGGGAGAAGCCAAGAGACCCAGTACTTC. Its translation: CASLGRSQETQYF.

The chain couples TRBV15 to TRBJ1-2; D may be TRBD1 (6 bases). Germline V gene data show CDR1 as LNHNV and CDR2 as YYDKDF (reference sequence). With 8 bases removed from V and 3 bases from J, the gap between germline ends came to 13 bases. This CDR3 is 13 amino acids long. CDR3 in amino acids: CATGQRGHYGYTF. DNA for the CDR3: TGTGCCACCGGACAGAGAGGTCACTATGGCTACACCTTC.

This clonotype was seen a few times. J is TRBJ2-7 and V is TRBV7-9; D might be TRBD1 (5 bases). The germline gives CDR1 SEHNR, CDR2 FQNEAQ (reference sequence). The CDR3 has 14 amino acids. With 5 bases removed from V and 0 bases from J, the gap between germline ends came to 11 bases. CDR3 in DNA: TGTGCCAGCAGCGCCTGGGGCGGCTCCTACGAGCAGTACTTC. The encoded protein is CASSAWGGSYEQYF.

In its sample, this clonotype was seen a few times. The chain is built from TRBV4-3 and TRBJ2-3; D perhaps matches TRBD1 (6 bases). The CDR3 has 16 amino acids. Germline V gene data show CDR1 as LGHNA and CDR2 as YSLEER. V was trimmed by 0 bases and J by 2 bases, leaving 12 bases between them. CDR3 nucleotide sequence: TGCGCCAGCAGCCAAGATTTGGGGGCAGACACAGATACGCAGTATTTT. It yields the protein CASSQDLGADTDTQYF.

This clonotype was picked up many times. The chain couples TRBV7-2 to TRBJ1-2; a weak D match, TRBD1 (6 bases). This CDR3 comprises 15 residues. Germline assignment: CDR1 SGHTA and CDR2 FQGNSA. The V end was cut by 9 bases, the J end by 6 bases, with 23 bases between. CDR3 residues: CASPGTNPIKDGYTF. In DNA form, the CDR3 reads TGTGCCAGTCCCGGGACAAACCCCATCAAGGATGGCTACACCTTC.

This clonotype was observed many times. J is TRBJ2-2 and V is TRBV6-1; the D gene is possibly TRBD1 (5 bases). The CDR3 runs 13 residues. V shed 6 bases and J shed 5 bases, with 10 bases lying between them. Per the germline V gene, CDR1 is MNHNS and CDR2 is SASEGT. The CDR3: CASRKTETGELFF. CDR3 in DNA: TGTGCCAGCAGGAAGACAGAGACCGGGGAGCTGTTTTTT.

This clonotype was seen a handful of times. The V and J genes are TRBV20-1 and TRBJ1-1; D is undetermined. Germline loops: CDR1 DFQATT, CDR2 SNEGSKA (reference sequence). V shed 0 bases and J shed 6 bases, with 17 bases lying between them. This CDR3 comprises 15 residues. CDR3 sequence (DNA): TGCAGTGCTAGAGACGACGGCGGTGGACTAGCTGAAGCTTTCTTT. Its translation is CSARDDGGGLAEAFF.

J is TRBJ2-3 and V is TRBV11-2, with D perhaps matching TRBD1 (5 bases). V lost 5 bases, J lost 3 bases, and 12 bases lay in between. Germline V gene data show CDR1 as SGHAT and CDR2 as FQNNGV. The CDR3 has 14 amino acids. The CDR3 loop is CASSQIRATDTQYF. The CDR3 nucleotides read TGTGCCAGCAGCCAAATCAGGGCTACAGATACGCAGTATTTT.